This passage covers 24 T cell receptor beta chains from one sample sequenced in a study of beta chain features in type 1 diabetes. Investigators reverse transcribed all isolated RNA, so they sequenced expressed TCRB transcripts. Libraries were prepared by immunoSEQ multiplex PCR; TCRdb keeps only in-frame clonotypes and omits some of them. Of nearly 250,000 clones listed, 14% are singletons. The sequenced material came from naive CD4+ T cells from blood. Every receptor here comes from a woman aged 40 to 50 in good health.

The chain employs TRBV5-6 and TRBJ2-7; D gene uncertain. Trimming pared 4 bases from V and 5 bases from J, leaving 7 bases between. The CDR3 has 11 residues. Germline CDR1 and CDR2: SGHDT and YYEEEE. For the CDR3, the DNA is TGTGCCAGCAGCCTAGAGAACGAGCAGTACTTC. It yields the protein CASSLENEQYF.

The rearrangement links TRBV25-1 to TRBJ1-2, with D possibly TRBD1 on 5 matching bases. Trimming removed 1 base from V and 1 base from J, with 10 bases in between. The CDR3 is 15 amino acids. The V gene's germline CDR1 is MGHDK and CDR2 SYGVNS. As DNA, the CDR3 is TGTGCCAGCAGTGAATCAGGGCTCGTTAACTATGGCTACACCTTC. It specifies CASSESGLVNYGYTF.

There are a few counts of this clone. This rearrangement joins TRBV6-5 to TRBJ1-3, with 7 bases that match TRBD1. The CDR3 loop spans 15 amino acids. J was trimmed by 4 bases and V by 5 bases; bases with no gene match: 8. CDR1 is MNHEY and CDR2 is SVGAGI in the germline V gene. The CDR3 spells CASSRDRDAGNTIYF. CDR3 nucleotides: TGTGCCAGCAGTCGAGACAGGGACGCAGGAAACACCATATATTTT.

The gene calls are TRBV5-4 and TRBJ2-4; 12 bases fit TRBD2. CDR1 and CDR2 from the germline V gene are SGHNT and YYREEE (reference sequence). The trim removed 0 bases at V and 0 bases at J, leaving 4 bases unmatched. The CDR3 runs to 18 residues. In nucleotides, the CDR3 is TGTGCCAGCAGCTTGGGGACTAGCGGGGACCTAGCCAAAAACATTCAGTACTTC. This encodes CASSLGTSGDLAKNIQYF.

V gene TRBV2 combines with J gene TRBJ2-3; 7 positions match TRBD2. The germline V gene encodes CDR1 SNHLY and CDR2 FYNNEI. Trimming at V came to 4 bases and at J to 2 bases, leaving 3 bases not matched to a gene. This CDR3 is 14 amino acids long. The chain's CDR3 is CASSVSGATDTQYF. CDR3 bases: TGTGCCAGCAGTGTGAGCGGGGCCACAGATACGCAGTATTTT.

The chain employs TRBV2 and TRBJ1-1; TRBD1 agrees at 7 bases. The CDR3 totals 11 residues. V lost 8 bases to trimming and J lost 11 bases; unmatched junction nucleotides: 8. Germline lookup yields CDR1 SNHLY and CDR2 FYNNEI. CDR3 DNA: TGTGCCAGCGACAGGGCGGGTATGGCTTTCTTT. Encoded protein: CASDRAGMAFF.

This chain links TRBV2 with TRBJ2-3; 9 nucleotides agree with TRBD2. Germline V gives CDR1 SNHLY, CDR2 FYNNEI. The V segment lost 7 bases and the J segment 3 bases; nucleotides outside the gene matches: 8. CDR3 length: 15 amino acids. DNA for the CDR3: TGTGCCAGCACCGGAAGCGGGGGGTGGACAGATACGCAGTATTTT. Translated, it gives CASTGSGGWTDTQYF.

This clone has more than one count but fewer than ten. V and J are TRBV5-6 and TRBJ1-3; D perhaps matches TRBD1 (5 bases). Trimming removed 4 bases at V and 0 bases at J, with 8 bases between. CDR1 and CDR2 from the germline V gene are SGHDT and YYEEEE. This CDR3 has 14 residues. CDR3 sequence: CASSMGLSGNTIYF. CDR3 sequence (DNA): TGTGCCAGCAGCATGGGACTCTCTGGAAACACCATATATTTT. The variable domain in full, with the rest retrieved from reference TRBV5-6 and TRBJ1-3, is DAGVTQSPTHLIKTRGQQVTLRCSPKSGHDTVSWYQQALGQGPQFIFQYYEEEERQRGNFPDRFSGHQFPNYSSELNVNALLLGDSALYLCASSMGLSGNTIYFGEGSWLTVV.

Only a few counts were recorded for this clone. This chain joins TRBV5-6 and TRBJ2-5; possible D gene TRBD2, 5 bases. The CDR3 has 15 amino acids. Germline CDR1 and CDR2: SGHDT and YYEEEE. V was clipped by 4 bases and J by 4 bases, with 17 bases between them. The CDR3 sequence: CASSKRSGWGETQYF. As DNA, the CDR3 is TGTGCCAGCAGCAAGCGATCGGGGTGGGGAGAGACCCAGTACTTC. Combining the CDR3 with reference TRBV5-6 and TRBJ2-5 gives the whole variable domain DAGVTQSPTHLIKTRGQQVTLRCSPKSGHDTVSWYQQALGQGPQFIFQYYEEEERQRGNFPDRFSGHQFPNYSSELNVNALLLGDSALYLCASSKRSGWGETQYFGPGTRLLVL.

The chain uses TRBV27 and TRBJ2-7; 9 bases line up with TRBD1. Unmatched junction bases numbered 12, after V lost 5 bases and J lost 4 bases. Germline CDR1 MNHEY, CDR2 SMNVEV (reference sequence). The CDR3 contains 16 residues. CDR3 sequence: CASSSLGDRADYEQYF. The CDR3 DNA sequence: TGTGCCAGCAGTAGTTTAGGGGACAGGGCCGATTACGAGCAGTACTTC.

The CDR3 region is CASSALTGDTEAFF. The CDR3 region has the DNA TGTGCCAGCAGCGCGCTGACAGGGGACACTGAAGCTTTCTTT. The chain carries TRBV11-2 and TRBJ1-1; 8 positions agree with TRBD1. Trimming at V came to 5 bases and at J to 3 bases, leaving 5 bases not matched to a gene. This CDR3 contains 14 residues. Germline V CDR1 and CDR2: SGHAT, FQNNGV.

This clone was counted between two and nine times. The chain carries TRBV7-9 and TRBJ1-3; 8 bases map to TRBD1. This CDR3 has 16 amino acids. V trimming: 5 bases; J trimming: 8 bases; junction bases outside the gene matches: 14. Germline loops: CDR1 SEHNR, CDR2 FQNEAQ (reference sequence). The CDR3 loop is CASSPLGTGGRYTIYF. The CDR3 nucleotides read TGTGCCAGCAGCCCCTTAGGAACAGGGGGAAGATACACCATATATTTT.

The chain couples TRBV2 to TRBJ2-1; D is possibly TRBD2 (7 bases). From germline, CDR1 is SNHLY and CDR2 FYNNEI. The CDR3 has 13 amino acids. The V end was cut by 10 bases, the J end by 8 bases, with 18 bases between. CDR3: CAITTGREDEQFF. CDR3 DNA sequence: TGTGCCATCACGACAGGCCGGGAGGATGAGCAGTTCTTC.

The chain employs TRBV9 and TRBJ1-3; D uncertain. Trimming took off 0 bases at V and 7 bases at J, with 8 bases between the two ends. The CDR3 loop spans 13 amino acids. Germline V gene data show CDR1 as SGDLS and CDR2 as YYNGEE. CDR3 coding DNA: TGTGCCAGCAGCGTAGACCTCGGGAACACCATATATTTT. Amino acids: CASSVDLGNTIYF.

The rearrangement links TRBV5-8 to TRBJ2-7; D is possibly TRBD1 (5 bases). This CDR3 comprises 12 residues. Trimming stripped 0 bases from V and 9 bases from J, with 10 bases between. CDR1 and CDR2 (germline): SGHTS, YDEGEE. CDR3 region: CASSLAPQGQYF. CDR3 in DNA: TGTGCCAGCAGCTTGGCTCCGCAGGGGCAGTACTTC.

The chain joins TRBV6-6 to TRBJ2-3, with 8 bases matching TRBD2. Trimming removed 5 bases from V and 2 bases from J; junction bases left unmatched: 6. The CDR3 contains 15 residues. Germline V lookup: CDR1 MNHNY, CDR2 SVGAGI (reference sequence). CDR3 loop: CASSKLAVFTDTQYF. In DNA form, the CDR3 reads TGTGCCAGCAGTAAACTAGCGGTATTCACAGATACGCAGTATTTT.

This clone was counted between two and nine times. The gene calls are TRBV11-2 and TRBJ2-3; TRBD2 agrees at 10 bases. This CDR3 spans 18 amino acids. With V trimmed by 3 bases and J by 6 bases, 15 bases remained unmatched. Germline CDR1 reads SGHAT; CDR2 reads FQNNGV. The chain's CDR3 is CASSFPRASGGAPDTQYF. The CDR3 DNA reads as TGTGCCAGCAGCTTCCCAAGGGCCAGCGGGGGGGCCCCGGATACGCAGTATTTT. The variable domain in full, completed from reference TRBV11-2 and TRBJ2-3, reads EAGVAQSPRYKIIEKRQSVAFWCNPISGHATLYWYQQILGQGPKLLIQFQNNGVVDDSQLPKDRFSAERLKGVDSTLKIQPAKLEDSAVYLCASSFPRASGGAPDTQYFGPGTRLTVL.

The chain recombines TRBV11-3 with TRBJ2-3; D remains unclear. The CDR3 consists of 14 residues. Trimming shortened V by 1 base and J by 0 bases, and 5 bases separated the two germline ends. Germline lookup yields CDR1 SGHNT and CDR2 YENEEA. The CDR3 protein is CASSLGTSTDTQYF. The CDR3, as DNA: TGTGCCAGCAGCTTAGGAACTAGCACAGATACGCAGTATTTT.

This clone has just one count. CDR3 bases: TGTGCCAGCAGTCTCCGACAGGAACAGCCCCAGCATTTT. Translated: CASSLRQEQPQHF. The gene calls are TRBV27 and TRBJ1-5, with a weak D call TRBD1 (6 bases). From germline, CDR1 is MNHEY and CDR2 SMNVEV (reference sequence). The length of the CDR3 is 13 residues. The V end was cut by 5 bases, the J end by 7 bases, with 12 bases between.

This clone was found a few times. The chain links TRBV20-1 to TRBJ2-5; D possibly corresponds to TRBD1 (6 bases). CDR3 length: 11 residues. Germline CDR1 and CDR2: DFQATT and SNEGSKA (reference sequence). V dropped 4 bases and J dropped 3 bases, with 6 bases sitting between them. As DNA, the CDR3 is TGCAGTGCTAACAGGGAAGAGACCCAGTACTTC. The encoded protein is CSANREETQYF.

The chain is built from TRBV11-2 and TRBJ1-2, with a tentative D call TRBD1 (6 bases). The V and J ends lost 5 bases and 4 bases respectively, with 8 bases between them. The CDR3 length is 12 residues. CDR1 and CDR2 from the germline V gene are SGHAT and FQNNGV. Written as DNA, the CDR3 is TGTGCCAGCAGCGACAGGCTCTATGGCTACACCTTC. Its translation: CASSDRLYGYTF.

The gene calls are TRBV7-9 and TRBJ2-5, with 7 bases lining up with TRBD1. Germline V gene lookup returns CDR1 SEHNR and CDR2 FQNEAQ (reference sequence). J gave up 2 bases and V 5 bases, and 8 bases lay outside the gene matches. The CDR3 has 15 residues. The CDR3 sequence: CASSLPGQTQETQYF. Here the CDR3 DNA reads TGTGCCAGCAGCCTACCGGGACAGACACAAGAGACCCAGTACTTC.

The chain joins TRBV5-4 to TRBJ2-5, with 10 positions matching TRBD2. Trimming cost V 4 bases and J 3 bases; bases outside gene matches: 6. CDR3 length: 15 amino acids. Germline lookup yields CDR1 SGHNT and CDR2 YYREEE (reference sequence). Written as DNA, the CDR3 is TGTGCCAGCAGCCCCAAGAGCGGGGGGGAAGAGACCCAGTACTTC. It encodes CASSPKSGGEETQYF.

This sequence joins TRBV5-1 and TRBJ2-4; weak D call: TRBD2 (5 bases). There are 16 residues in the CDR3. V was trimmed by 4 bases and J by 6 bases, leaving 20 bases between them. Germline V gene sequence: CDR1 SGHRS, CDR2 YFSETQ. The chain's CDR3 is CASSTGPAAKGNIQYF. Here the CDR3 DNA reads TGCGCCAGCAGCACTGGCCCAGCGGCAAAAGGAAACATTCAGTACTTC.